This TCR beta chain was observed in a study of T cell responses to AZD1222 COVID-19 vaccine. Study-wide points: Unmutated variant regions are reportedly targeted by nearly half of spike-specific TCRs.

J was trimmed by 6 bases and V by 0 bases; bases with no gene match: 4. Looked up from germline, CDR1 is ENHRY and CDR2 is SYGVKD. CDR3 size: 15 residues. This clone was found once. Its antigen is not identified. Repertoires were generated with immunoSEQ multiplex PCR, while TCRdb's copy carries only in-frame clones and drops some. The sample lists some 140,000 clones; 88% were seen once. This rearrangement joins TRBV10-3 to TRBJ2-2; 7 nucleotides align to TRBD1. The TCR originated in an adult in good health. The sample in question was peripheral blood, obtained on day 0 of AZD1222 vaccination. CDR3 region: CAISESSGGPGELFF. DNA of the CDR3: TGTGCCATCAGTGAGTCGTCAGGGGGTCCCGGGGAGCTGTTTTTT.